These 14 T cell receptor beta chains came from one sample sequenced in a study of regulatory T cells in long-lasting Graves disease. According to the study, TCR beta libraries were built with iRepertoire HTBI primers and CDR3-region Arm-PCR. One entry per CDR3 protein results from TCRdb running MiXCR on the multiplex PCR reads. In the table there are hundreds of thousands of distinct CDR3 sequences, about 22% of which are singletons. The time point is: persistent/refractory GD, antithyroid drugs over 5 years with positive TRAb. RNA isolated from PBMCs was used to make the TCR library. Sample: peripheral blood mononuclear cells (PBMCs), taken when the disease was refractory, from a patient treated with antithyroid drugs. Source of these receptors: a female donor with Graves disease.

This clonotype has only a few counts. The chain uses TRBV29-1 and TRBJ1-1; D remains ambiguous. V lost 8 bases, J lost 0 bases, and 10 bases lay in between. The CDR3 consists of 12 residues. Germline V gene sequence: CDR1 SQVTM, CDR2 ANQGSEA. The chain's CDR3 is CSPHGLNTEAFF. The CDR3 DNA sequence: TGCAGCCCCCACGGACTGAACACTGAAGCTTTCTTT.

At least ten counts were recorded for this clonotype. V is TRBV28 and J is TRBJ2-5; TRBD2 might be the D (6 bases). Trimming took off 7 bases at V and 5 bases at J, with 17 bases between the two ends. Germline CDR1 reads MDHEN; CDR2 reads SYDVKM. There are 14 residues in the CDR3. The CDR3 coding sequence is TGTGCCAGCACCTCGGGAGTTGGCGGGGAGACCCAGTACTTC. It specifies CASTSGVGGETQYF.

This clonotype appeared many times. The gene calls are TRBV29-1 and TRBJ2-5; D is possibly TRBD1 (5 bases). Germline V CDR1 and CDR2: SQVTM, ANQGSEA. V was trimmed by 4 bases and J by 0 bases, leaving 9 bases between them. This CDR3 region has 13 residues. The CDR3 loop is CSVVYRYQETQYF. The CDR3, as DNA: TGCAGCGTTGTGTACAGGTACCAAGAGACCCAGTACTTC.

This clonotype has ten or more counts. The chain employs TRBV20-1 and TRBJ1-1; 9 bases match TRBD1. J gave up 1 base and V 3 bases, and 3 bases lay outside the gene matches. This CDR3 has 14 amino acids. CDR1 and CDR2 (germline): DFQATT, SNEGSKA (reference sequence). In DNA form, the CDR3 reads TGCAGTGCTAGCGCACAGGGGGCGAACACTGAAGCTTTCTTT. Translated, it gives CSASAQGANTEAFF.

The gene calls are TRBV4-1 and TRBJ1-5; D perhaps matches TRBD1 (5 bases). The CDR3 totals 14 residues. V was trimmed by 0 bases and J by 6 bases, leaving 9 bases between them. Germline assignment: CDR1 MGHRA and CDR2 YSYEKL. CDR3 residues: CASSQDPGRQPQHF. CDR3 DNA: TGCGCCAGCAGCCAAGATCCAGGGCGTCAGCCCCAGCATTTT.

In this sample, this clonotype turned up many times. CDR3 nucleotide sequence: TGTGCCAGCAGTTCCGATCTGACAGGGGAGGACGAGCAGTACTTC. This translates into CASSSDLTGEDEQYF. The chain is built from TRBV28 and TRBJ2-7; 8 bases fit TRBD1. The CDR3 spans 15 residues. Germline-derived CDR1 and CDR2 are MDHEN and SYDVKM. The V and J ends lost 4 bases and 5 bases, in that order; junction bases with no gene match: 10.

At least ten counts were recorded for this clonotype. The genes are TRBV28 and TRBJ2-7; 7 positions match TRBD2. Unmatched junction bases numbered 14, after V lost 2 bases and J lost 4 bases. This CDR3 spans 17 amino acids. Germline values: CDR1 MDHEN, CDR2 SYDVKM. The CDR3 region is CASSLGRGGSLGYEQYF. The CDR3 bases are TGTGCCAGCAGTTTAGGACGGGGCGGGAGTTTGGGGTACGAGCAGTACTTC.

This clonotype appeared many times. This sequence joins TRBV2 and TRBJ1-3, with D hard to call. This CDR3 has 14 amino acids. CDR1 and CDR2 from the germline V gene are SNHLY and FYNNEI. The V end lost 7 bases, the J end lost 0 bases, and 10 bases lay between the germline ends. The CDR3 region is CASKEGNSGNTIYF. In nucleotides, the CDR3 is TGTGCCAGCAAGGAAGGGAACTCTGGAAACACCATATATTTT.

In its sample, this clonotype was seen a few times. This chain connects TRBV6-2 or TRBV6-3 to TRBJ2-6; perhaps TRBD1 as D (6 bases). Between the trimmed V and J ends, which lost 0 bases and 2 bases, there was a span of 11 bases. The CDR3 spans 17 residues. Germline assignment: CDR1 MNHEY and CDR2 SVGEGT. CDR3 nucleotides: TGTGCCAGCAGTTACTCGGTCTGGACAGCTGGGGCCAACGTCCTGACTTTC. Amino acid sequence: CASSYSVWTAGANVLTF.

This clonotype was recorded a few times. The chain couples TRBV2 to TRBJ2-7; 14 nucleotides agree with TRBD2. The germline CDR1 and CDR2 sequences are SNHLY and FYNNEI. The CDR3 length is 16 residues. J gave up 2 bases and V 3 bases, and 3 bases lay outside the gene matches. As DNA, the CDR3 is TGTGCCAGCAGTGACACGGGACTAGCGGGGGCCTACGAGCAGTACTTC. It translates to CASSDTGLAGAYEQYF.

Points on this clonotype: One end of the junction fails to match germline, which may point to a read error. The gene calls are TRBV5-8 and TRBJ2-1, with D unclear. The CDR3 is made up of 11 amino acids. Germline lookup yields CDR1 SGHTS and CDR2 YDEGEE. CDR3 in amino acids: CASSLYKEQFF. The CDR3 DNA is TGTGCCAGCAGCTTGTACAAGGAGCAGTTCTTC.

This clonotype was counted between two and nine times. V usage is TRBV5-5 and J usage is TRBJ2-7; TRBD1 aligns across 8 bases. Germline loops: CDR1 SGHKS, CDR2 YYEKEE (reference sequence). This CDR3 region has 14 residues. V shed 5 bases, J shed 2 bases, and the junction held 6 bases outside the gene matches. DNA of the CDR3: TGTGCCAGCAGACCCGGACAGGGCACCTACGAGCAGTACTTC. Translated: CASRPGQGTYEQYF.

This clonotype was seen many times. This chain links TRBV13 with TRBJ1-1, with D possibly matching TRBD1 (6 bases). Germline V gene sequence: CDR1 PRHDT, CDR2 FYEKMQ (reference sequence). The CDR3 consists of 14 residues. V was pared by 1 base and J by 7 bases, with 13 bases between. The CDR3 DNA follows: TGTGCCAGCAGCTTAGATTGGGGCAGGGGTGAAGCTTTCTTT. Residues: CASSLDWGRGEAFF.

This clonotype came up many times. The CDR3 region is CASSLGYGTGRNYEQYF. The DNA of the CDR3 is TGTGCCAGCAGCTTAGGCTACGGGACAGGGAGGAACTACGAGCAGTACTTC. The chain employs TRBV11-3 and TRBJ2-7; 9 bases are a match to TRBD1. Germline V gene lookup returns CDR1 SGHNT and CDR2 YENEEA. The CDR3 spans 17 residues. J was trimmed by 3 bases and V by 1 base; bases with no gene match: 10.